Presented here are 10 T cell receptor beta chains from one specimen sequenced in a study of blood T cell repertoires in COVID-19. Assay: immunoSEQ multiplex PCR; the TCRdb copy retains only in-frame clones and omits some. The sample yields more than 85,000 clones, 65% to 90% seen once. What was sequenced was peripheral blood. The source is a man in his forties or fifties with acute or convalescent COVID-19.

The V gene is TRBV10-3, the J gene TRBJ1-5; D remains ambiguous. The germline CDR1 and CDR2 sequences are ENHRY and SYGVKD. V lost 4 bases to trimming and J lost 4 bases, with 5 bases between them. This CDR3 spans 12 amino acids. The DNA of the CDR3 is TGTGCCATCAGTGCGGGAAATCAGCCCCAGCATTTT. This gives the protein CAISAGNQPQHF.

The V gene is TRBV5-6, the J gene TRBJ2-7, with unresolved D. Between the trimmed V and J ends, which lost 0 bases and 0 bases, there was a span of 13 bases. This CDR3 contains 16 residues. In germline, CDR1 is SGHDT, CDR2 YYEEEE. Here the CDR3 DNA reads TGTGCCAGCAGCTTGGCGGGTTCCCAGAGCTCCTACGAGCAGTACTTC. It translates to CASSLAGSQSSYEQYF.

The V call is TRBV27, the J call TRBJ2-1; D gene uncertain. Germline V lookup: CDR1 MNHEY, CDR2 SMNVEV (reference sequence). With 2 bases removed from V and 6 bases from J, the gap between germline ends came to 20 bases. The CDR3 is 17 residues long. The CDR3 DNA sequence: TGTGCCAGCAGTTTAAGAATCGGTTACGTCCTTGGCAATGAGCAGTTCTTC. Translation: CASSLRIGYVLGNEQFF.

Concerning this clone itself: Other DNA sequences in the sample encode the same CDR3. This rearrangement joins TRBV7-9 to TRBJ2-3; TRBD2 matches at 10 bases. Germline values: CDR1 SEHNR, CDR2 FQNEAQ (reference sequence). The V segment lost 2 bases and the J segment 2 bases; nucleotides outside the gene matches: 4. The CDR3 has 16 residues. The CDR3 reads CASSLRLAGITDTQYF. In DNA, the CDR3 is TGTGCCAGCAGCTTAAGACTAGCGGGCATCACAGATACGCAGTATTTT.

The chain uses TRBV11-3 and TRBJ2-5; D remains unclear. The CDR3 covers 15 residues. V dropped 1 base and J dropped 5 bases, with 14 bases sitting between them. Looked up from germline, CDR1 is SGHNT and CDR2 is YENEEA. The chain's CDR3 is CASSLVLSSEETQYF. For the CDR3, the DNA is TGTGCCAGCAGCTTAGTTCTGAGTTCTGAGGAGACCCAGTACTTC.

The CDR3 spells CASSLMDRVVDEQYF. CDR3 coding DNA: TGTGCCAGCAGTTTAATGGACAGGGTCGTCGACGAGCAGTACTTC. This chain connects TRBV27 to TRBJ2-7, with 8 bases lining up with TRBD1. The CDR3 totals 15 residues. The germline CDR1 and CDR2 sequences are MNHEY and SMNVEV (reference sequence). The V segment lost 2 bases and the J segment 5 bases; nucleotides outside the gene matches: 8.

The gene calls are TRBV7-3 and TRBJ2-1; 11 bases agree with TRBD2. Trimming cost V 4 bases and J 6 bases; bases outside gene matches: 5. Germline CDR1 and CDR2: SGHTA and FQGTGA. The CDR3 runs to 15 residues. The CDR3 nucleotides read TGTGCCAGCAGCTCGCAACTAGCGGGAGCCAATGAGCAGTTCTTC. Amino acids: CASSSQLAGANEQFF.

The chain joins TRBV27 to TRBJ2-7; 10 nucleotides match TRBD1. Trimming removed 1 base from V and 3 bases from J; junction bases left unmatched: 6. Germline V lookup: CDR1 MNHEY, CDR2 SMNVEV (reference sequence). The CDR3 loop spans 16 amino acids. The CDR3 here is CASSLFTGTGVYEQYF. CDR3 DNA: TGTGCCAGCAGTTTATTTACCGGGACAGGGGTCTACGAGCAGTACTTC.

The genes are TRBV9 and TRBJ2-3, with D perhaps TRBD1 (5 bases). V was shortened by 7 bases and J by 6 bases, with 12 bases between the two germline ends. The CDR3 extends over 12 amino acids. Germline CDR1 and CDR2: SGDLS and YYNGEE. Here the CDR3 DNA reads TGTGCCAGCGGGGCTTCAGTTGATACGCAGTATTTT. Its protein is CASGASVDTQYF.

This clone was seen just once. J is TRBJ2-5 and V is TRBV2; no reliable D call. CDR3 length equals 13 residues. Germline V gives CDR1 SNHLY, CDR2 FYNNEI. V was clipped by 1 base and J by 1 base, with 4 bases between them. The CDR3 DNA is TGTGCCAGCAGTGAAGACAGCCAAGAGACCCAGTACTTC. This encodes CASSEDSQETQYF. Full variable domain (remainder filled in from reference TRBV2 and TRBJ2-5): EPEVTQTPSHQVTQMGQEVILRCVPISNHLYFYWYRQILGQKVEFLVSFYNNEISEKSEIFDDQFSVERPDGSNFTLKIRSTKLEDSAMYFCASSEDSQETQYFGPGTRLLVL.